This T cell receptor (beta chain) was recorded in a study of cytomegalovirus exposure and HLA in healthy donors. Study-wide background: A data release that came early held tens of millions of unique TCRs from HLA-typed donors. General study findings and limits: The authors excluded some V segments, including TRBV6-2 and TRBV6-3, as indistinguishable.

PCR was performed using 60 Vbeta and 13 Jbeta primers. The repertoire was sequenced with immunoSEQ multiplex PCR; TCRdb's copy has only in-frame clones and lacks some. The sample includes 150,000 to 200,000 clones, about 80% of them seen just once. About this clone itself: As yet, its antigen is unknown.

The CDR3 consists of 13 residues. From germline, CDR1 is PRHDT and CDR2 FYEKMQ (reference sequence). The germline V and J ends were trimmed by 5 bases and 8 bases, with 13 bases remaining between them. The chain has TRBV13 and TRBJ2-1; D possibly corresponds to TRBD1 (6 bases). Input material: PBMCs. The TCR comes from a man aged 18 to 29 in good health and CMV-seronegative. The CDR3 reads CASSERNRDEQFF. As DNA, the CDR3 is TGTGCCAGCAGCGAAAGAAACAGGGATGAGCAGTTCTTC. The full variable domain, completed using reference TRBV13 and TRBJ2-1, is AAGVIQSPRHLIKEKRETATLKCYPIPRHDTVYWYQQGPGQDPQFLISFYEKMQSDKGSIPDRFSAQQFSDYHSELNMSSLELGDSALYFCASSERNRDEQFFGPGTRLTVL.